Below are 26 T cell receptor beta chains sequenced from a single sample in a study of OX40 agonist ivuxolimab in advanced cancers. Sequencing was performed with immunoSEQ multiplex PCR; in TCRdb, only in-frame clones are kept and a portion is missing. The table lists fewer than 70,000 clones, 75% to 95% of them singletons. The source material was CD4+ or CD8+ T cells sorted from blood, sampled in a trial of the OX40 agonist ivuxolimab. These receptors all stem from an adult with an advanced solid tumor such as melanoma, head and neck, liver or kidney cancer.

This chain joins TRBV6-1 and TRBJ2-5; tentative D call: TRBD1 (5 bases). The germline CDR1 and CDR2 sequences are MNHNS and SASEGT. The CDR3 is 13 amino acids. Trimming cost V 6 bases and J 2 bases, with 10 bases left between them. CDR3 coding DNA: TGTGCCAGCAGACCAGGGCCGCAAGAGACCCAGTACTTC. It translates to CASRPGPQETQYF.

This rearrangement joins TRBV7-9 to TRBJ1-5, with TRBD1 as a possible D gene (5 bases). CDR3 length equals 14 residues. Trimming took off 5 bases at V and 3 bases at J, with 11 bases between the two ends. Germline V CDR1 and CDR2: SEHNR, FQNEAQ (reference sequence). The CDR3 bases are TGTGCCAGCAGCCCCCAGGGTGTCAATCAGCCCCAGCATTTT. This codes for CASSPQGVNQPQHF.

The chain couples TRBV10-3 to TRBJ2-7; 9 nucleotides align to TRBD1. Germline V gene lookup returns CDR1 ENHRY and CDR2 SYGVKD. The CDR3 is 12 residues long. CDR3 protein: CVGTGSSYEQYF. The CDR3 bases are TGTGTAGGGACAGGGAGCTCCTACGAGCAGTACTTC.

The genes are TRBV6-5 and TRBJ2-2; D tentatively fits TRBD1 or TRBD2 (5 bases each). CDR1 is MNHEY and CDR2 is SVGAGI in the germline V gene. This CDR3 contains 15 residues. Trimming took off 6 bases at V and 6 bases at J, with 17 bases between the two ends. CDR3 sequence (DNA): TGTGCCAGCAGCAAAGGGGACGTAGGAGCCGGGGAGCTGTTTTTT. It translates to CASSKGDVGAGELFF.

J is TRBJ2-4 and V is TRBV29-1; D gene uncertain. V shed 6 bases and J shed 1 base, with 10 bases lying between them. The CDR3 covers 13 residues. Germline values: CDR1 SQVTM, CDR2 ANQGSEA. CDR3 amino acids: CSVADLAKNIQYF. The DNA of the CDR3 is TGCAGCGTCGCGGATTTGGCCAAAAACATTCAGTACTTC.

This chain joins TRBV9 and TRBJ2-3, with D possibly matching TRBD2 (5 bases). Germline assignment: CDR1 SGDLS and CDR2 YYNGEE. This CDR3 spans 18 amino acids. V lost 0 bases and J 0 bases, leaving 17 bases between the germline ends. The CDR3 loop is CASSVVSGVSASTDTQYF. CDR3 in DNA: TGTGCCAGCAGCGTAGTTTCCGGGGTCAGCGCCAGCACAGATACGCAGTATTTT. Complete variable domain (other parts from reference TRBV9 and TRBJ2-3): DSGVTQTPKHLITATGQRVTLRCSPRSGDLSVYWYQQSLDQGLQFLIQYYNGEERAKGNILERFSAQQFPDLHSELNLSSLELGDSALYFCASSVVSGVSASTDTQYFGPGTRLTVL.

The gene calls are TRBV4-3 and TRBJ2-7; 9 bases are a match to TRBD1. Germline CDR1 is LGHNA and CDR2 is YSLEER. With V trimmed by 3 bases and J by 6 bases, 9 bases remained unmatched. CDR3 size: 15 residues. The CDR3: CASSQPGQGVSEQYF. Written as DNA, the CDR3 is TGCGCCAGCAGCCAGCCGGGACAGGGAGTAAGCGAGCAGTACTTC.

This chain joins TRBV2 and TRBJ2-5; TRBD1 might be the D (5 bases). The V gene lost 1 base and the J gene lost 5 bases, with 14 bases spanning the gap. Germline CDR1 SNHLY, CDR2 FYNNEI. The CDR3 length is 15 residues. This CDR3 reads CASSEEYRRLETQYF. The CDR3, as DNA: TGTGCCAGCAGTGAAGAATACAGGCGTCTGGAGACCCAGTACTTC.

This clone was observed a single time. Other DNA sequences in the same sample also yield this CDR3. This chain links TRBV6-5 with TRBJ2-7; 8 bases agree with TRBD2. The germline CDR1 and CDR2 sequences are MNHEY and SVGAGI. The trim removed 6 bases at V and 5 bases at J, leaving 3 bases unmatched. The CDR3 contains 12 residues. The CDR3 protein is CASSPRGDEQYF. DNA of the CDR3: TGTGCCAGCAGCCCGCGGGGGGACGAGCAGTACTTC.

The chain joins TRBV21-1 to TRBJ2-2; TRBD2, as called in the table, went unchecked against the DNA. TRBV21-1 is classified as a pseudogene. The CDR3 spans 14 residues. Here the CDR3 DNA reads TGTGCCAGCAGCAAAGGTGAGTTTGCCGGGGAGCTGTTTTTT. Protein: CASSKGEFAGELFF.

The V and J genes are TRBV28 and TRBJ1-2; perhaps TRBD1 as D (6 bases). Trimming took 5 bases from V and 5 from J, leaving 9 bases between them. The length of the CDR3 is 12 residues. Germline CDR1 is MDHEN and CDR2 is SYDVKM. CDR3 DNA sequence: TGTGCCAGCAGTAAAGGGGGTTATGGCTACACCTTC. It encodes CASSKGGYGYTF.

CDR3: CSVGQGTKTEAFF. Here the CDR3 DNA reads TGCAGCGTTGGGCAGGGGACGAAAACTGAAGCTTTCTTT. The V call is TRBV29-1, the J call TRBJ1-1; weak D call: TRBD1 (6 bases). The ends were cut back, 4 bases at V and 5 bases at J, with 14 bases in the middle. The CDR3 length is 13 residues. CDR1 is SQVTM and CDR2 is ANQGSEA in the germline V gene.

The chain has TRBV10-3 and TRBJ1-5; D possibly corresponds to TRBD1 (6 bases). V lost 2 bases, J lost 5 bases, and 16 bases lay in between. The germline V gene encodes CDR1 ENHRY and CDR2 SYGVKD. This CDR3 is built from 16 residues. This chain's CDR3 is CAISETSTGSDQPQHF. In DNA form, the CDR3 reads TGTGCCATCAGTGAGACCTCTACAGGGTCGGATCAGCCCCAGCATTTT.

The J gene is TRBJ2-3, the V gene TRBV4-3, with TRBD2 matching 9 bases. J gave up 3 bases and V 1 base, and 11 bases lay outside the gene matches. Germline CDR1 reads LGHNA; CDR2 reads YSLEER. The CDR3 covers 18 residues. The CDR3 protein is CASSQALGGSGRTDTQYF. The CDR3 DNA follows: TGCGCCAGCAGCCAAGCCCTGGGGGGTAGCGGGAGAACAGATACGCAGTATTTT.

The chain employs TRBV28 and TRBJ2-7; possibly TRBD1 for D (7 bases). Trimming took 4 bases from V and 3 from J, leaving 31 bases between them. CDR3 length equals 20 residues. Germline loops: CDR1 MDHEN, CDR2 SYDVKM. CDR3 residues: CASSSLMEGGPGGKDYEQYF. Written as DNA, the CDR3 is TGTGCCAGCAGTTCCCTTATGGAGGGAGGCCCAGGGGGTAAGGACTACGAGCAGTACTTC.

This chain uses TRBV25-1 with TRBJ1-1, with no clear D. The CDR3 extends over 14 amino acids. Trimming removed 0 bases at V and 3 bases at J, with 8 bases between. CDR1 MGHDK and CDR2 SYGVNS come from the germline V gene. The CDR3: CASSEYSMDTEAFF. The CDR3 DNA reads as TGTGCCAGCAGTGAATATTCGATGGACACTGAAGCTTTCTTT.

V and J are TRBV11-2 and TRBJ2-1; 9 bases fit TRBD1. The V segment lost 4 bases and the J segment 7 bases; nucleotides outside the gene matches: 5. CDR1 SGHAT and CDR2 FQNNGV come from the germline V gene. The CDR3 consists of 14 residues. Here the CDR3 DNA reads TGTGCCAGCAGCTCCAACAGGGGGCGGAATGAGCAGTTCTTC. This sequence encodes CASSSNRGRNEQFF.

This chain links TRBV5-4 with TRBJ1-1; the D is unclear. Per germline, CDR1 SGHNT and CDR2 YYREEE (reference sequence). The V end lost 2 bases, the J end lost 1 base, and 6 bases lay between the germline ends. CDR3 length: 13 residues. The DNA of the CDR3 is TGTGCCAGCAGCTTCCGAGGGAACACTGAAGCTTTCTTT. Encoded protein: CASSFRGNTEAFF.

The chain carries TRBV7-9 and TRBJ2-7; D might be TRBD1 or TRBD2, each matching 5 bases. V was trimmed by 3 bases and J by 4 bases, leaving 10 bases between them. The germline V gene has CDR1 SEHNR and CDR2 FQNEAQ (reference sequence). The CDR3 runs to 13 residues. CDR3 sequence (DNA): TGTGCCAGCAGCTTCGGGACCGCTTACGAGCAGTACTTC. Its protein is CASSFGTAYEQYF.

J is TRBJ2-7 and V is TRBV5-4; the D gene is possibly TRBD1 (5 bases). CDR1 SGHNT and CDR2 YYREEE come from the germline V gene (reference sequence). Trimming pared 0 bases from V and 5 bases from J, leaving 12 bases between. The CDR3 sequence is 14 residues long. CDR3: CASSLAYAGNEQYF. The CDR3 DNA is TGTGCCAGCAGCTTGGCCTACGCAGGGAACGAGCAGTACTTC.

This CDR3 is CASSDGGELFF. The CDR3 bases are TGCGCCAGCAGTGATGGCGGGGAGCTGTTTTTT. The chain has TRBV10-1 and TRBJ2-2; unclear D gene. Trimming left V 3 bases short and J 7 bases short, with 3 bases between. The CDR3 has 11 residues. CDR1 and CDR2 from the germline V gene are WNHNN and SYGVQD (reference sequence).

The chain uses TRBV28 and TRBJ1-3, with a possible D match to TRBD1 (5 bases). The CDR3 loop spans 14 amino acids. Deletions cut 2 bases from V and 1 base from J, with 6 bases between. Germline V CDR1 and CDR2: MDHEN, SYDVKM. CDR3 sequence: CASSLAGSGNTIYF. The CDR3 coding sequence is TGTGCCAGCAGTTTAGCAGGGTCTGGAAACACCATATATTTT.

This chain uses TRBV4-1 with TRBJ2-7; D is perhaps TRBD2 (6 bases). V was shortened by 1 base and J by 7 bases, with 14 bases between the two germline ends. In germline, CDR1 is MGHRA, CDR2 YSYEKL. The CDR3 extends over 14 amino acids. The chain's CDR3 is CASSQVVLGGEQYF. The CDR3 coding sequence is TGCGCCAGCAGCCAAGTGGTACTTGGGGGGGAGCAGTACTTC.

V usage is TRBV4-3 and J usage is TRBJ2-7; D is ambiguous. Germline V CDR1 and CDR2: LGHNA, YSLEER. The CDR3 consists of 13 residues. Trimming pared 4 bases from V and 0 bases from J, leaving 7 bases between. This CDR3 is CASSPRGSYEQYF. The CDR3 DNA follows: TGCGCCAGCAGCCCCCGCGGCTCCTACGAGCAGTACTTC.

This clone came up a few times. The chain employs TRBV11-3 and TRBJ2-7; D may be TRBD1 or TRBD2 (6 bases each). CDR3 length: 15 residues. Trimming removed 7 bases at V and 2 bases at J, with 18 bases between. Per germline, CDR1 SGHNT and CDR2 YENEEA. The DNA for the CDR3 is TGTGCCAGCACTCTACGGGGGACACAAGCCTACGAGCAGTACTTC. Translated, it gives CASTLRGTQAYEQYF.

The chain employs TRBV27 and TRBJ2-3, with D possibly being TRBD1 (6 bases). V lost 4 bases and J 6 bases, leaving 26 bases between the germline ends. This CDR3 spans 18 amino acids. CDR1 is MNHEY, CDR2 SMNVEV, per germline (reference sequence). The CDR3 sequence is CASSSVGTETGPWDTQYF. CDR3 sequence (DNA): TGTGCCAGCAGTTCGGTTGGGACGGAGACAGGCCCTTGGGATACGCAGTATTTT.